Detailed here is one TCR beta chain. The record originates from a study of OX40 agonist ivuxolimab in advanced cancers. Study background: Ivuxolimab, an agonist antibody against OX40 (CD134), was given to patients.

Clones were sequenced by immunoSEQ multiplex PCR, and TCRdb holds only the in-frame ones, with some missing. The sample comprises approximately 52,000 clones, approximately 94% of which are singletons, and approximately 12% rests with the top ten. V was cut by 0 bases and J by 0 bases, with 12 bases left in between. This CDR3 is 18 amino acids long. Germline CDR1 MGHRA, CDR2 YSYEKL. V gene TRBV4-1 combines with J gene TRBJ2-6; no firm D call. The sequences come from CD4+ or CD8+ T cells sorted from blood, collected in a trial of the OX40 agonist ivuxolimab. The receptor's source is an adult with an advanced solid tumor such as melanoma, head and neck, liver or kidney cancer. The CDR3 spells CASSQDPGPISGANVLTF. CDR3 DNA: TGCGCCAGCAGCCAAGATCCAGGACCTATCTCTGGGGCCAACGTCCTGACTTTC.